This TCR beta chain was obtained from a study of vaccination and CD4 T cells after COVID-19. Sample treatment: roughly nine-day PBMC culture with coronavirus spike peptide pools or control peptides (ViraFEST assay). V lost 7 bases and J lost 1, with 5 bases in between. This CDR3 is 12 amino acids long. The germline gives CDR1 MNHEY, CDR2 SVGEGT. This clonotype has only one observation. Its specificity is unknown. Cultured CD4+ T cells had their DNA profiled by the Oncomine TCR Beta short-read assay. From the PCR reads, TCRdb called clonotypes with MiXCR, one entry per CDR3 protein. This table holds approximately 8,000 distinct CDR3 sequences, roughly 72% found once.

The origin of this receptor is a human donor who had recovered from COVID-19. Sequenced input: CD4+ T cells from blood, cultured in vitro. The chain uses TRBV6-2 or TRBV6-3 and TRBJ1-5, with no clear D. The CDR3 is CASTDSNQPQHF. CDR3 sequence (DNA): TGTGCCAGCACCGACAGCAATCAGCCCCAGCATTTT.